This TCR beta chain was recovered during a study of T cell clones after liver transplantation. The CDR3 runs 16 residues. The V end was cut by 3 bases, the J end by 1 base, with 13 bases between. In germline, CDR1 is LNHDA, CDR2 SQIVND (reference sequence). Study conclusions and caveats: Donor-reactive sequences fell more than third party-reactive ones, suggesting partial deletion. Migration into the graft, not deletion, may explain lost graft donor-reactive T cells.

Data came from immunoSEQ multiplex PCR; TCRdb stores just in-frame clones and leaves some out. The table has about 80,000 clones, roughly 85% seen once. With regard to this clone: Its target is unknown.

The chain employs TRBV19 and TRBJ2-4, with D maybe TRBD2 (6 bases). Specimen: CD4+ T cells from blood, collected 46 months after liver transplant. The origin of this receptor is a human patient who received a liver transplant. Some of the T cells may derive from the graft donor. The CDR3 DNA is TGTGCCAGTAGTATTGGGGGGTTTGGGGCCAAAAACATTCAGTACTTC. Amino acid sequence: CASSIGGFGAKNIQYF.